The 26 T cell receptor beta chains below were found in one sample sequenced in a study of T cells in Graves' hyperthyroidism and ophthalmopathy. RNA transcripts were the template for amplifying TCR beta CDR3 regions. In the first-round RT-PCR of the TCR CDR3, the HTBI primer set was used. Using its own MiXCR run on the multiplex PCR reads, TCRdb lists one record per CDR3 protein. The sample lists roughly 500,000 distinct CDR3 sequences, approximately 15% occurring once. The sequencing sample was made of blood. The receptors originated from a woman younger than 45 with Graves' hyperthyroidism that later progressed to Graves' ophthalmopathy.

This clonotype was detected many times. The V gene is TRBV28, the J gene TRBJ2-7, with a tentative D call TRBD1 (5 bases). The V gene's germline CDR1 is MDHEN and CDR2 SYDVKM. The CDR3 loop spans 14 amino acids. Trimming removed 5 bases at V and 7 bases at J, with 18 bases between. The CDR3 protein is CASSPNPGQGEQYF. CDR3 nucleotides: TGTGCCAGCAGTCCCAACCCCGGCCAGGGAGAGCAGTACTTC.

This clonotype was detected only a few times. The chain uses TRBV30 and TRBJ1-2, with no clear D. The germline gives CDR1 GTSNPN, CDR2 SVGIG (reference sequence). The CDR3 length is 12 residues. V lost 4 bases, J lost 4 bases, and 10 bases lay in between. CDR3 DNA sequence: TGTGCCTGGACTCTAACTGGCTATGGCTACACCTTC. Its protein is CAWTLTGYGYTF.

This clonotype has only a few counts. The chain is built from TRBV6-1 and TRBJ2-5; the D gene is possibly TRBD2 (5 bases). This CDR3 has 17 residues. Trimming took off 6 bases at V and 5 bases at J, with 25 bases between the two ends. Germline-derived CDR1 and CDR2 are MNHNS and SASEGT. The CDR3 loop reads CASSLRAPGFVTETQYF. The CDR3 DNA reads TGTGCCAGCAGCTTACGCGCCCCGGGGTTCGTCACTGAGACCCAGTACTTC.

This chain links TRBV6-1 with TRBJ1-4, with 9 bases matching TRBD1. V shed 7 bases, J shed 11 bases, and the junction held 8 bases outside the gene matches. Germline assignment: CDR1 MNHNS and CDR2 SASEGT. This CDR3 is 13 amino acids long. CDR3 coding DNA: TGTGCCAGCACCTCGGGACAGGGAAGGAAACTGTTTTTT. The encoded protein is CASTSGQGRKLFF.

This chain joins TRBV20-1 and TRBJ1-5; D remains ambiguous. CDR3 length: 14 amino acids. Germline assignment: CDR1 DFQATT and CDR2 SNEGSKA (reference sequence). The V and J ends lost 0 bases and 0 bases respectively, with 6 bases between them. The CDR3 region is CSARDHSSNQPQHF. As DNA, the CDR3 is TGCAGTGCTAGAGATCACAGTAGCAATCAGCCCCAGCATTTT.

This clonotype occurred many times. V gene TRBV3-1 combines with J gene TRBJ1-1; the D gene is possibly TRBD1 (6 bases). The CDR3 runs 13 residues. The germline gives CDR1 LGHDT, CDR2 YNNKEL (reference sequence). The germline V and J ends were trimmed by 2 bases and 11 bases, with 15 bases remaining between them. CDR3 nucleotides: TGTGCCAGCAGCCAAAATACAGGGCGTGTGGCTTTCTTT. Its translation: CASSQNTGRVAFF.

This clonotype was recorded many times. CDR3 nucleotides: TGTGCCAGCAGCTTTGCACAGGTCCTGAACGGGGGGGAGCTGTTTTTT. It translates to CASSFAQVLNGGELFF. V usage is TRBV7-2 and J usage is TRBJ2-2; a weak D match, TRBD1 (5 bases). V was pared by 3 bases and J by 8 bases, with 19 bases between. CDR1 and CDR2 (germline): SGHTA, FQGNSA. The CDR3 runs to 16 residues. The whole variable domain, filled in from reference TRBV7-2 and TRBJ2-2, reads GAGVSQSPSNKVTEKGKDVELRCDPISGHTALYWYRQSLGQGLEFLIYFQGNSAPDKSGLPSDRFSAERTGGSVSTLTIQRTQQEDSAVYLCASSFAQVLNGGELFFGEGSRLTVL.

The gene calls are TRBV7-6 and TRBJ2-7; 11 nucleotides match TRBD2. Losses at the gene ends were 1 base for V and 8 bases for J; bases not matched to a gene: 10. The germline V gene has CDR1 SGHVS and CDR2 FNYEAQ. The CDR3 loop spans 16 amino acids. CDR3 DNA: TGTGCCAGCAGCTTAGAAGGGGGGCTAGCGGGAGGAAAGCAGTACTTC. The encoded protein is CASSLEGGLAGGKQYF.

Remarks on this clonotype: A much larger clone differs from this one at a single base, so this may be a read error. The chain recombines TRBV27 with TRBJ2-7; TRBD2 agrees at 8 bases. The CDR3 length is 15 residues. Germline loops: CDR1 MNHEY, CDR2 SMNVEV (reference sequence). The V gene end was trimmed by 6 bases and the J gene end by 2 bases; junction bases not matched to a gene: 9. CDR3 loop: CASRGPAGVAYEQYF. CDR3 DNA sequence: TGTGCCAGCAGAGGACCAGCGGGAGTCGCCTACGAGCAGTACTTC.

This clonotype showed up many times. This chain joins TRBV20-1 and TRBJ2-7, with D possibly TRBD1 on 5 matching bases. The CDR3 consists of 12 residues. Deletions cut 5 bases from V and 1 base from J, with 9 bases between. Germline CDR1 and CDR2: DFQATT and SNEGSKA (reference sequence). The CDR3 nucleotides are TGCAGTGCTCAGGGCCCTTCCTACGAGCAGTACTTC. This encodes CSAQGPSYEQYF.

This clonotype was counted ten times or more. This rearrangement joins TRBV5-6 to TRBJ1-5; 7 bases fit TRBD1. The junction had 14 bases not matched to a gene; V was cut back by 4 bases and J by 4 bases. The CDR3 loop spans 17 amino acids. Germline V lookup: CDR1 SGHDT, CDR2 YYEEEE. CDR3 protein: CASSAGGSQGGNQPQHF. CDR3 DNA: TGTGCCAGCAGCGCAGGGGGTAGCCAAGGGGGAAATCAGCCCCAGCATTTT.

The rearrangement links TRBV14 to TRBJ2-7, with D perhaps matching TRBD1 (6 bases). Trimming shortened V by 7 bases and J by 2 bases, and 12 bases separated the two germline ends. Germline V CDR1 and CDR2: SGHDN, FVKESK. CDR3 length: 13 residues. The CDR3 nucleotides read TGTGCCAGCAACCTACAGGGCACCTACGAGCAGTACTTC. Translating it yields CASNLQGTYEQYF.

V and J are TRBV7-9 and TRBJ2-1, with 9 bases fitting TRBD2. V trimming: 1 base; J trimming: 9 bases; junction bases outside the gene matches: 7. The CDR3 has 15 amino acids. Germline V gene data show CDR1 as SEHNR and CDR2 as FQNEAQ (reference sequence). The CDR3 DNA sequence: TGTGCCAGCAGCTTAGTAGGCGGGAGGGCCCTTGAGCAGTTCTTC. It yields the protein CASSLVGGRALEQFF. Drawing the rest from reference TRBV7-9 and TRBJ2-1, the complete variable domain is DTGVSQNPRHKITKRGQNVTFRCDPISEHNRLYWYRQTLGQGPEFLTYFQNEAQLEKSRLLSDRFSAERPKGSFSTLEIQRTEQGDSAMYLCASSLVGGRALEQFFGPGTRLTVL.

This clonotype was observed at least ten times. This sequence joins TRBV28 and TRBJ2-1; D gene ambiguous. The CDR3 has 14 residues. The germline V and J ends were trimmed by 4 bases and 1 base, with 8 bases remaining between them. Germline loops: CDR1 MDHEN, CDR2 SYDVKM. The CDR3 bases are TGTGCCAGCAGTTGGGCGGTATCCTACAATGAGCAGTTCTTC. Translation gives CASSWAVSYNEQFF.

This clonotype was counted ten times or more. This sequence joins TRBV29-1 and TRBJ1-1; 7 nucleotides agree with TRBD1. Germline CDR1 reads SQVTM; CDR2 reads ANQGSEA. V shed 6 bases, J shed 3 bases, and the junction held 10 bases outside the gene matches. CDR3 length: 14 residues. The CDR3: CSVGTALIDTEAFF. In DNA form, the CDR3 reads TGCAGCGTGGGGACAGCCCTGATAGACACTGAAGCTTTCTTT.

The CDR3 sequence is CATSRVSGTSAKYNEQFF. As DNA, the CDR3 is TGTGCCACCAGCAGAGTTTCGGGGACTAGCGCCAAATACAATGAGCAGTTCTTC. The genes are TRBV15 and TRBJ2-1, with 10 bases identical to TRBD2. CDR3 size: 18 residues. The ends lost 1 base at V and 4 bases at J; junction bases unmatched: 10. Germline V gene sequence: CDR1 LNHNV, CDR2 YYDKDF (reference sequence). Full variable domain (rest looked up from reference TRBV15 and TRBJ2-1): DAMVIQNPRYQVTQFGKPVTLSCSQTLNHNVMYWYQQKSSQAPKLLFHYYDKDFNNEADTPDNFQSRRPNTSFCFLDIRSPGLGDTAMYLCATSRVSGTSAKYNEQFFGPGTRLTVL.

This clonotype was counted at least ten times. The chain recombines TRBV24-1 with TRBJ2-1, with a tentative D call TRBD2 (5 bases). Per the germline V gene, CDR1 is KGHDR and CDR2 is SFDVKD. Trimming left V 4 bases short and J 8 bases short, with 14 bases between. This CDR3 comprises 14 residues. The CDR3 sequence: CATSDSGKGYEQFF. The CDR3, as DNA: TGTGCCACCAGTGACTCGGGAAAGGGCTATGAGCAGTTCTTC.

This clonotype was seen many times. This chain joins TRBV5-5 and TRBJ2-3; D is ambiguous. Looked up from germline, CDR1 is SGHKS and CDR2 is YYEKEE (reference sequence). The V and J ends lost 1 base and 0 bases respectively, with 6 bases between them. This CDR3 is 14 amino acids long. The CDR3 region has the DNA TGTGCCAGCAGCTTGAGTCCGAGCACAGATACGCAGTATTTT. Translating gives CASSLSPSTDTQYF.

This clonotype was counted ten times or more. The rearrangement joins TRBV9 to TRBJ2-1, with 7 bases that match TRBD2. The ends lost 0 bases at V and 7 bases at J; junction bases unmatched: 7. The germline V gene encodes CDR1 SGDLS and CDR2 YYNGEE. This CDR3 has 15 residues. The CDR3 nucleotides are TGTGCCAGCAGCGTAGGGGGCGGGAGCGGTAATGAGCAGTTCTTC. Residues: CASSVGGGSGNEQFF.

The CDR3: CASSLKIERDTQYF. The CDR3 nucleotides are TGTGCCAGCAGCTTAAAGATAGAAAGAGATACGCAGTATTTT. The chain employs TRBV7-9 and TRBJ2-3; D call uncertain. Germline-derived CDR1 and CDR2 are SEHNR and FQNEAQ (reference sequence). V was shortened by 2 bases and J by 5 bases, with 11 bases between the two germline ends. The CDR3 is 14 residues long.

This clonotype has at least ten counts. This chain links TRBV5-1 with TRBJ2-3, with no clear D. Germline V gene data show CDR1 as SGHRS and CDR2 as YFSETQ. With 2 bases removed from V and 2 bases from J, the gap between germline ends came to 9 bases. The CDR3 is made up of 14 amino acids. CDR3 loop: CASSFNAATDTQYF. The CDR3 DNA sequence: TGCGCCAGCAGCTTCAATGCTGCCACAGATACGCAGTATTTT. The full variable domain, completed using reference TRBV5-1 and TRBJ2-3, is KAGVTQTPRYLIKTRGQQVTLSCSPISGHRSVSWYQQTPGQGLQFLFEYFSETQRNKGNFPGRFSGRQFSNSRSEMNVSTLELGDSALYLCASSFNAATDTQYFGPGTRLTVL.

The rearrangement joins TRBV30 to TRBJ2-1; D might be TRBD2 (6 bases). The CDR3 runs 13 residues. The V end was cut by 5 bases, the J end by 8 bases, with 16 bases between. CDR1 and CDR2 from the germline V gene are GTSNPN and SVGIG (reference sequence). CDR3 sequence (DNA): TGTGCCTGGGGGGGGTCGGCGGGATATGAGCAGTTCTTC. Translation: CAWGGSAGYEQFF.

This rearrangement joins TRBV7-3 to TRBJ2-3; D tentatively fits TRBD1 or TRBD2 (5 bases each). With 2 bases removed from V and 0 bases from J, the gap between germline ends came to 15 bases. CDR3 length equals 17 residues. In germline, CDR1 is SGHTA, CDR2 FQGTGA. For the CDR3, the DNA is TGTGCCAGCAGCTTAGGGTCGGGGACCTCTAGCACAGATACGCAGTATTTT. Its translation: CASSLGSGTSSTDTQYF.

This clonotype was recorded a few times. The V call is TRBV7-3, the J call TRBJ1-1; 7 positions agree with TRBD1. The trim removed 4 bases at V and 1 base at J, leaving 9 bases unmatched. Germline V gene lookup returns CDR1 SGHTA and CDR2 FQGTGA. This CDR3 contains 16 residues. The CDR3 nucleotides are TGTGCCAGCAGCTCGGGACAGAGACTAGAGAACACTGAAGCTTTCTTT. It specifies CASSSGQRLENTEAFF.

This clonotype has at least ten counts. The rearrangement joins TRBV25-1 to TRBJ1-1; 9 bases match TRBD1. The CDR3 spans 16 residues. Trimming removed 2 bases from V and 2 bases from J; junction bases left unmatched: 6. CDR1 and CDR2 (germline): MGHDK, SYGVNS. In nucleotides, the CDR3 is TGTGCCAGCAGTGAAAGCGGACAGGGGAGCAACACTGAAGCTTTCTTT. It yields the protein CASSESGQGSNTEAFF. The full variable domain, in which reference TRBV25-1 and TRBJ1-1 provide the parts outside the CDR3, is EADIYQTPRYLVIGTGKKITLECSQTMGHDKMYWYQQDPGMELHLIHYSYGVNSTEKGDLSSESTVSRIRTEHFPLTLESARPSHTSQYLCASSESGQGSNTEAFFGQGTRLTVV.

The rearrangement uses TRBV19 and TRBJ2-7, with TRBD2 matching 16 bases. There are 17 residues in the CDR3. Unmatched junction bases numbered 12, after V lost 7 bases and J lost 6 bases. Germline V gene lookup returns CDR1 LNHDA and CDR2 SQIVND (reference sequence). The CDR3 reads CASTGLAGGTTKTEQYF. CDR3 nucleotides: TGTGCCAGTACGGGACTAGCGGGAGGGACAACTAAGACCGAGCAGTACTTC.